A selection of T cell receptor beta chains follows, all from one sample in a study of cytomegalovirus exposure and HLA in healthy donors. Assay used: immunoSEQ multiplex PCR; TCRdb lists only in-frame clones, some missing. The sample records roughly 100,000 clones, 65% to 80% being singletons. The sample taken for sequencing was PBMCs. The source of these receptors is a woman between 18 and 30 years old in good health and CMV-seropositive. CDR3s include the opening cysteine and the closing phenylalanine or tryptophan. A D gene is named only where the DNA matches it firmly. Where a row states a size, it is once, few, many or the class of an expanded clone; other rows omit it.

TRBJ2-1,-,15,TRBV19,-,TGTGCCAGTAGTGTGACGGGCGGGCTCCCCGGGAGGCAGTTCTTC,CASSVTGGLPGRQFF
TRBJ2-7,TRBD1,14,TRBV5-1,-,TGCGCCAGCAGCTTGGCTACAGGGGGTTACGAGCAGTACTTC,CASSLATGGYEQYF
TRBJ2-7,TRBD1,14,TRBV5-1,-,TGCGCCAGCAGCTGGGGGACAGGGCCCTACGAGCAGTACTTC,CASSWGTGPYEQYF
TRBJ1-1,-,14,TRBV5-1,few,TGCGCCAGCAGCTTTGGGGGGGAAGGCACTGAAGCTTTCTTT,CASSFGGEGTEAFF
TRBJ1-1,-,14,TRBV6-7,-,TGTGCCAGCAGTTACGGGGCGGTGAACACTGAAGCTTTCTTT,CASSYGAVNTEAFF
TRBJ2-3,-,17,TRBV13,-,TGTGCCAGCAGCTTAGGCCTAATCCGGGGGGCCCAAGATACGCAGTATTTT,CASSLGLIRGAQDTQYF
TRBJ1-5,TRBD1,16,TRBV4-2,-,TGTGCCAGCAGCCAAGTTAGGACAGGGGGCGACGGGCCCCAGCATTTT,CASSQVRTGGDGPQHF
TRBJ2-7,TRBD1,15,TRBV6-5,-,TGTGCCAGCAGTTACCCCGGGACAGGGGTCTACGAGCAGTACTTC,CASSYPGTGVYEQYF
TRBJ2-7,-,13,TRBV7-2,-,TGTGCCAGCAAAGAGGGGACTTACTACGAGCAGTACTTC,CASKEGTYYEQYF
TRBJ1-5,TRBD1,13,TRBV10-3,-,TGTGCCATCAGTTCGGACAGGGGGCAGCCCCAGCATTTT,CAISSDRGQPQHF
TRBJ1-6,-,18,TRBV10-3,-,TGTGCCATCAGTGGGGTCAGGGCCTCGAGCTCCTATAATTCCCCCCTCCACTTT,CAISGVRASSSYNSPLHF
TRBJ2-1,TRBD1,19,TRBV14,-,TGTGCCAGCAGCCAAGACCTATCCGACAGGGGACCCCACTACAATGAGCAGTTCTTC,CASSQDLSDRGPHYNEQFF
TRBJ1-4,TRBD1,16,TRBV18,-,TGTGCCAGCTCACCCCTCTACAGGGGCCTTAATGAAAAACTGTTTTTT,CASSPLYRGLNEKLFF
TRBJ2-3,TRBD2,16,TRBV6-4,-,TGTGCCAGTTCCGCCGGGACTAGCGGGGGGTCCGGAGCGCAGTATTTT,CASSAGTSGGSGAQYF
TRBJ1-1,-,15,TRBV19,-,TGTGCCAGTAGTATCAGCGTCCTTCTGAACACTGAAGCTTTCTTT,CASSISVLLNTEAFF
TRBJ1-4,-,13,TRBV19,-,TGTGCCAGTAGTGTGGGGGGGCTGGAAAAACTGTTTTTT,CASSVGGLEKLFF
TRBJ2-3,TRBD2,15,TRBV2,-,TGTGCCAGCAGTGAGCTCCGGGGGGGGACAGATACGCAGTATTTT,CASSELRGGTDTQYF
TRBJ1-5,-,15,TRBV4-3,once,TGCGCCAGCAGCCAAGTGTCCGGGGTCGGTCAGCCCCAGCATTTT,CASSQVSGVGQPQHF
TRBJ2-7,TRBD2,15,TRBV9,-,TGTGCCAGCAGCCCGGGGGACGCGGGAGTAAGGGAGCAGTACTTC,CASSPGDAGVREQYF
TRBJ1-5,TRBD1,16,TRBV12-5,-,TGTGCTAGTGGTTTGCCCCCGGACAGGGGCAATCAGCCCCAGCATTTT,CASGLPPDRGNQPQHF
TRBJ1-2,TRBD1,15,TRBV5-6,few,TGTGCCAGCAGCTTGGGCGGGACAGGAAGCTATGGCTACACCTTC,CASSLGGTGSYGYTF
TRBJ2-1,TRBD2,17,TRBV5-6,-,TGTGCCAGCAGTACCGGGGCGGGGGGGGAACCCTACAATGAGCAGTTCTTC,CASSTGAGGEPYNEQFF
TRBJ2-3,TRBD2,15,TRBV6-4,-,TGTGCCAGCAGTGACGCGGGGGGGCCCACAGATACGCAGTATTTT,CASSDAGGPTDTQYF
TRBJ1-1,TRBD1,15,TRBV6-5,-,TGTGCCAGCAGTTACTGGGGACAGTTTTCTACTGAAGCTTTCTTT,CASSYWGQFSTEAFF
TRBJ2-7,TRBD2,13,TRBV7-2,-,TGTGCCAGCAGAATAGCGGGAGGGCGCGAGCAGTACTTC,CASRIAGGREQYF
TRBJ1-1,-,13,TRBV6-6,-,TGTGCCAGCGAAAAGGGGTTGAACACTGAAGCTTTCTTT,CASEKGLNTEAFF
TRBJ1-2,TRBD1,15,TRBV7-2,-,TGTGCCAGTATCGAAGGGACAGGGGTACTCTATGGCTACACCTTC,CASIEGTGVLYGYTF
TRBJ1-1,-,14,TRBV4-3,-,TGCGCCAGCAGCCGGGCGGGGGGTCCCACTGAAGCTTTCTTT,CASSRAGGPTEAFF
TRBJ2-7,TRBD1,14,TRBV4-3,few,TGCGCCAGCAGCCCAGGCTTGGGGGACAGCGAGCAGTACTTC,CASSPGLGDSEQYF
TRBJ2-1,-,16,TRBV27,-,TGTGCCAGCAGTCCCCCCGCAGGGGACCTATACAATGAGCAGTTCTTC,CASSPPAGDLYNEQFF
TRBJ1-4,TRBD1,15,TRBV19,-,TGTGCCAGTAGAAACAGGGGGCGCAATAATGAAAAACTGTTTTTT,CASRNRGRNNEKLFF
TRBJ1-1,-,14,TRBV6-5,few,TGTGCCAGCAGTTACAACGGGGTTGGGACTGAAGCTTTCTTT,CASSYNGVGTEAFF
TRBJ1-3,-,15,TRBV7-7,-,TGTGCTAGCAGCCAAGGGGCAGGATTTGGAAACACCATATATTTT,CASSQGAGFGNTIYF
TRBJ1-1,-,15,TRBV19,few,TGTGCCAGTAGTTCCCTACCGGGGGGGAACACTGAAGCTTTCTTT,CASSSLPGGNTEAFF
TRBJ2-7,-,15,TRBV9,-,TGTGCCAGCAGCGTAGACGTGACTCCCTCCTACGAGCAGTACTTC,CASSVDVTPSYEQYF
TRBJ2-1,-,15,TRBV28,-,TGTGCCAGCAGTCCAGCCCCCCAGGGGTACAATGAGCAGTTCTTC,CASSPAPQGYNEQFF
TRBJ2-3,-,17,TRBV7-3,-,TGTGCCAGCAGCCGCGCCCTTAGCGGCTCTAGCACAGATACGCAGTATTTT,CASSRALSGSSTDTQYF
TRBJ2-7,TRBD1,15,TRBV14,-,TGTGCCAGCAGCCAACTGACAGGGGGCGCGTACGAGCAGTACTTC,CASSQLTGGAYEQYF
TRBJ1-5,-,15,TRBV6-1,-,TGTGCCAGCAGTGACTGGCTTGATAGCAATCAGCCCCAGCATTTT,CASSDWLDSNQPQHF
TRBJ2-3,TRBD1,16,TRBV4-2,-,TGTGCCAGCAGCCAAGAACGGGACAGTTTCACAGATACGCAGTATTTT,CASSQERDSFTDTQYF
TRBJ2-7,-,15,TRBV7-2,few,TGTGCCAGCAGCTCCCCGCATCGGGGTCCCAACGAGCAGTACTTC,CASSSPHRGPNEQYF
TRBJ1-1,-,16,TRBV5-1,-,TGCGCCAGCAGCTTGGCCGGGTCCAGTGAGAACACTGAAGCTTTCTTT,CASSLAGSSENTEAFF
TRBJ2-3,-,16,TRBV6-5,-,TGTGCCAGCAGTTCCCCACGAGGGCCCGCTGGAGATACGCAGTATTTT,CASSSPRGPAGDTQYF
TRBJ2-7,-,12,TRBV30,few,TGTGCCTGGAACGGGGGACCCTACGAGCAGTACTTC,CAWNGGPYEQYF
TRBJ2-1,TRBD2,18,TRBV29-1,once,TGCAGCGTTGCGGGGACATATAGCGGGAGGGCGAGTTACAATGAGCAGTTCTTC,CSVAGTYSGRASYNEQFF
TRBJ2-2,TRBD2,17,TRBV4-2,-,TGTGCCAGCAGCCAAGTAGTAAGCGGGACGGACACCGGGGAGCTGTTTTTT,CASSQVVSGTDTGELFF
TRBJ1-2,TRBD1,12,TRBV6-6,-,TGTGCCAGCAGCCAACGACAGGGTGGCTACACCTTC,CASSQRQGGYTF
TRBJ1-1,TRBD1,15,TRBV5-6,-,TGTGCCAGCAGCTACCGGGACAGGGGCCCTACTGAAGCTTTCTTT,CASSYRDRGPTEAFF
TRBJ1-2,-,13,TRBV6-5,-,TGTGCCAGCAGAGCGGGACGGCAGTATGGCTACACCTTC,CASRAGRQYGYTF
TRBJ2-5,TRBD2,14,TRBV2,-,TGTGCCAGCAGTGCCGGGGGGGCTGTGGAGACCCAGTACTTC,CASSAGGAVETQYF